This T cell receptor beta chain appears in the sequencing data of a study of long-term antiretroviral therapy in people with HIV. V gave up 3 bases and J gave up 0 bases; unmatched junction bases: 2. CDR1 is SGHTS, CDR2 YDEGEE, per germline. The CDR3 has 15 residues. Study results and limitations: Clonal expansions arising prior to ART prevailed in the repertoire at every time point. Collection of the blood took place between the mid-2000s and the late 2010s. The ART regimens in use then may have been less effective than current ones.

At least two post-ART and at least one pre-ART PBMC sample were available for each donor. Each HIV participant was treated in the United States. Investigators performed immunoSEQ version v3.0 at survey level. Here immunoSEQ multiplex PCR was the method, and the copy in TCRdb shows in-frame clones only, minus some. The table shows about 34,000 clones, with 90% to 95% occurring only once. Worth noting for this clone: The antigen remains undetermined.

The sequencing here drew on unsorted PBMCs, taken approximately 5 years after starting antiretroviral therapy. This chain links TRBV5-8 with TRBJ2-1; the match to TRBD1 covers 8 bases. The sequence was obtained from a woman in her 50s with HIV. The CDR3, as DNA: TGTGCCAGCAGCTGGGGGACAGGCTCCTACAATGAGCAGTTCTTC. Its translation: CASSWGTGSYNEQFF.